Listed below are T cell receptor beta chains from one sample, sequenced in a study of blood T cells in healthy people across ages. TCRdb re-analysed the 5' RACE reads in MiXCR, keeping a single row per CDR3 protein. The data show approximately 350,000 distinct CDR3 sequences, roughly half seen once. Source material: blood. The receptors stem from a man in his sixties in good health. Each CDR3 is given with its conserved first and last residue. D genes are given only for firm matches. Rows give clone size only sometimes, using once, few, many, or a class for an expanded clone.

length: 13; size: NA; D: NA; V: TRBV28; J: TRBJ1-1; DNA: TGTGCCAGCAGTTCCACGGAGCTTGGGGAAGCTTTCTTT; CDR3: CASSSTELGEAFF
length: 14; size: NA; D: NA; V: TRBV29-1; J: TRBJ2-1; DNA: TGCAGCGTCTCCGGGGAGGCCTCCTACAATGAGCAGTTCTTC; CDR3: CSVSGEASYNEQFF
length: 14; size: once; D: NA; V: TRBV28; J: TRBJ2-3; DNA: TGTGCCAGCAGTTTCCAGCGGGTACTGGATACGCAGTATTTT; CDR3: CASSFQRVLDTQYF
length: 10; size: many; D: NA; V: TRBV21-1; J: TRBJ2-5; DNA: TGTGCCAGCACCCCGGAGGGCCAGTACTTC; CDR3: CASTPEGQYF
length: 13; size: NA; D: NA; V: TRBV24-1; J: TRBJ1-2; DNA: TGTGCCACCAGTGATTCAGACACGATCGGCTACACCTTC; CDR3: CATSDSDTIGYTF
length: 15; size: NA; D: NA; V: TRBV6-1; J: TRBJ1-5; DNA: TGTGCCAGCAGTTTGGGGGGAAAAGGACGACAGCCCCAGCATTTT; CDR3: CASSLGGKGRQPQHF
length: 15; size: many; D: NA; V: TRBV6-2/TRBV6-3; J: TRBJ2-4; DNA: TGTGCCAGCAGTCCTCGGGGGCCGACCAAAAACATTCAGTACTTC; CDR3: CASSPRGPTKNIQYF
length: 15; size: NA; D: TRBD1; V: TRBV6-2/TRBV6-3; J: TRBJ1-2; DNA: TGTGCCAGCAGACCCGACAGGGCGTCTATATATGGCTACACCTTC; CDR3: CASRPDRASIYGYTF
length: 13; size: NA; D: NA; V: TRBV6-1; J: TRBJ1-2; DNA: TGTGCCAGCATTCGGCAGGGGACCTATGGCTACACCTTC; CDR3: CASIRQGTYGYTF
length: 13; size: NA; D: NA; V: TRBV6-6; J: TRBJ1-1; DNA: TGTGCCAGCAGTTACCCGACGAACACTGAAGCTTTCTTT; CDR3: CASSYPTNTEAFF
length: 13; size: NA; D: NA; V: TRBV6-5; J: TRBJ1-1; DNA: TGTGCCAGTAGTGCCAGGGTCGGAACTGAAGCTTTCTTT; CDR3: CASSARVGTEAFF
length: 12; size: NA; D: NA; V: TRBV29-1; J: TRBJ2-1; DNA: TGCAGCGTCGGGGGTACCCCCTACGAGCAGTTCTTC; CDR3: CSVGGTPYEQFF
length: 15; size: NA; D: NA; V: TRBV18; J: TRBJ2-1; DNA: TGTGCCAGCTCACCAATCACGTCCTCCTACAATGAGCAGTTCTTC; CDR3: CASSPITSSYNEQFF
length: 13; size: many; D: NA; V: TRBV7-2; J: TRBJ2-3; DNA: TGTGCCAGCAGCTTAAGAGCGGTAGATACGCAGTATTTT; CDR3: CASSLRAVDTQYF
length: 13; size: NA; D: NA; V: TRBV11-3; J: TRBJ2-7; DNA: TGTGCCAGCGAGACCCCGGGCGACAATGAGCAGTACTTC; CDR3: CASETPGDNEQYF
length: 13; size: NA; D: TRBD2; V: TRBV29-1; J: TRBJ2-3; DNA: TGCAGCGTTGAGGTCAGCGGGAGAGATACGCAGTATTTT; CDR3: CSVEVSGRDTQYF
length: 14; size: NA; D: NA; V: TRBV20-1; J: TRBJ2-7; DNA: TGCAGTGCTAGAAACGAAAGAAACGTTTACGAGCAGTACTTC; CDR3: CSARNERNVYEQYF
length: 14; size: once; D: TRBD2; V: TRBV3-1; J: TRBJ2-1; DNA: TGTGCCAGCAGCTTCGGCAGGGAGGGCAGTGAGCAGTTCTTC; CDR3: CASSFGREGSEQFF
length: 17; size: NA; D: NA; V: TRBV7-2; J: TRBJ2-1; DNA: TGTGCCAGCAGTCTATCTGACCGGGAATTTGACGGCAATGAGCAGTTCTTC; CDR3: CASSLSDREFDGNEQFF
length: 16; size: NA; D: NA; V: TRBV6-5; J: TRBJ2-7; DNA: TGTGCCAGCAGTACTAACAGGGAGAATCCTACCCCCGAGCAGTACTTC; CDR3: CASSTNRENPTPEQYF
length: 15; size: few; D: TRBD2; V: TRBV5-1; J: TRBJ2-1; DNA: TGCGCCAGCAGCGACGGACTAGCGGGGGGAAATGAGCAGTTCTTC; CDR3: CASSDGLAGGNEQFF
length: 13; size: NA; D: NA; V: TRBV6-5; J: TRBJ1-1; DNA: TGTGCCAGCAGCACCGGGCCGGCGTCAGAAGCTTTCTTT; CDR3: CASSTGPASEAFF
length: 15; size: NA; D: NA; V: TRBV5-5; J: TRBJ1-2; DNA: TGTGCCAGCAGCTTGGGTTGGGGGCGAAACTATGGCTACACCTTC; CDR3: CASSLGWGRNYGYTF
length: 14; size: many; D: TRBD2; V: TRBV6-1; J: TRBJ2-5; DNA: TGTGCCAGCAGTGGGGGACTAGTGCAGGAGACCCAGTACTTC; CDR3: CASSGGLVQETQYF
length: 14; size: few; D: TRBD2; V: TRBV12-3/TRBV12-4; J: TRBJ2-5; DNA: TGTGCCAGCAGTTTTTCCGGACTAGAAGAGACCCAGTACTTC; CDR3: CASSFSGLEETQYF
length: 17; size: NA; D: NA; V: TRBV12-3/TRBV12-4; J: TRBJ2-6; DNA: TGTGCCAGCAGGAACAGGGCCGACGGGGCTGGGGCCAACGTCCTGACTTTC; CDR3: CASRNRADGAGANVLTF
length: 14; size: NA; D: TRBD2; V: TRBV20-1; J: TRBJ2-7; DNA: TGCAGTGCTAGAGACCGACTAGCGTCCCACGAGCAGTACTTC; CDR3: CSARDRLASHEQYF
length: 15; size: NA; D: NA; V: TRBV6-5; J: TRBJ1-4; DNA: TGTGCCAGCAGTCTAATCCGCAGGACAGACGGAAAACTGTTTTTT; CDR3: CASSLIRRTDGKLFF
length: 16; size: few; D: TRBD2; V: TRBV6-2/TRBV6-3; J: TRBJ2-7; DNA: TGTGCCAGCAGTTACGGTGCTAGCGGGAGTCGCTACGAGCAGTACTTC; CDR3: CASSYGASGSRYEQYF
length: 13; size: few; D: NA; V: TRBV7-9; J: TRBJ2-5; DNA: TGTGCCAGCAGCTCCACACTTGTAGGGGCCCAGTACTTC; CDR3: CASSSTLVGAQYF
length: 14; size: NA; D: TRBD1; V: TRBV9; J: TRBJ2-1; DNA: TGTGCCAGCAGCCCAGGGACAGACTCCTACGAGCAGTTCTTC; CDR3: CASSPGTDSYEQFF
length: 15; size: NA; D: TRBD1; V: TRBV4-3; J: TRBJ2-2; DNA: TGCGCCAGCAGCCTCGGACAGGGGAAGGCCGGGGAGCTGTTTTTT; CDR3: CASSLGQGKAGELFF
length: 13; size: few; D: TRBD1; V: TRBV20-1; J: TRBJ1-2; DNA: TGCAGTGCTAGAGCAGGGGGCGTCTATGGCTACACCTTC; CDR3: CSARAGGVYGYTF
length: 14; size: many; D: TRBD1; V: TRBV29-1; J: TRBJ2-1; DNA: TGCAGCGTTGACAGGACAGGGGGTAGGAATGAGCAGTTCTTC; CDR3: CSVDRTGGRNEQFF
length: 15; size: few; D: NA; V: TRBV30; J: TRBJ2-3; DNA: TGTGCCTGGAGTATGTCTAGGAGGTCCGCAGATACGCAGTATTTT; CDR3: CAWSMSRRSADTQYF
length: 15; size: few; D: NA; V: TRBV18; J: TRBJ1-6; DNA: TGTGCCAGCTCACCTCGGACAGAACGTAATTCACCCCTCCACTTT; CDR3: CASSPRTERNSPLHF
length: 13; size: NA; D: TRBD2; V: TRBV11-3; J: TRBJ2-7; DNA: TGTGCCAGCAGCCGAAGGGAGGGGAACGAGCAGTACTTC; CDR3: CASSRREGNEQYF
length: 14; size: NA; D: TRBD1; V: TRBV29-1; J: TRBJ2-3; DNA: TGCAGCTATCCCGGGACAGGGGGCACAGATACGCAGTATTTT; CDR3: CSYPGTGGTDTQYF
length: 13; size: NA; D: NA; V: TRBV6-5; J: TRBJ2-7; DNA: TGTGCCAGCACCGCCGGGACTTCCTACGAGCAGTACTTC; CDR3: CASTAGTSYEQYF
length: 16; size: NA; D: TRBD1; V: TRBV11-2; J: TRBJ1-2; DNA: TGTGCCAGCAGACGTACACAGGGGAGTTCTAACTATGGCTACACCTTC; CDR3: CASRRTQGSSNYGYTF
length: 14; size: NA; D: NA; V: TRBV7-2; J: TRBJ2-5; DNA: TGTGCCAGCAGCTTCCCCGGGACTCGGAATGAGCAGTACTTC; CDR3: CASSFPGTRNEQYF
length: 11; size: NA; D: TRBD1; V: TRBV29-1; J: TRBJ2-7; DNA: TGCAGCGGGGGACAGGCCTACGAGCAGTACTTC; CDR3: CSGGQAYEQYF
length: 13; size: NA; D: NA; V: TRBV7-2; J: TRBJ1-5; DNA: TGTGCCAGCAGCCGCAGATCCAATCAGCCCCAGCATTTT; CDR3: CASSRRSNQPQHF
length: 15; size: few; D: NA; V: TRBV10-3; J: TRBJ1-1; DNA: TGTGCCATCAGAGAGACTCAGGGGCTAGGTACTGAAGCTTTCTTT; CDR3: CAIRETQGLGTEAFF
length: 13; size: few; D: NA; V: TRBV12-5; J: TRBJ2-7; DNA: TGTGCTAGTGGTTGGGACTCCGACTACGAGCAGTACTTC; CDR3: CASGWDSDYEQYF